This entry is about one T cell receptor (beta chain). What it recognizes is unknown. The data derive from a study of cytomegalovirus exposure and HLA in healthy donors. Findings of the study overall: According to an earlier analysis, most TCR beta V segments yielded productive rearrangements about 87% or about 30% of the time. An analysis was carried out later, and it reportedly showed fewer N-insertions in an Asian-associated ancestry cluster than the approximately 710-donor mean. An observed cluster of highly shared sequence variants was recorded as a likely sequencing artifact.

CDR1 is LNHNV and CDR2 is YYDKDF in the germline V gene (reference sequence). The CDR3 spans 13 residues. V was shortened by 0 bases and J by 5 bases, with 5 bases between the two germline ends. The primer mix had 60 Vbeta and 13 Jbeta primers. The repertoire was sequenced with immunoSEQ multiplex PCR; TCRdb's copy has only in-frame clones and lacks some. Of over 110,000 clones listed, approximately 82% are singletons. This TCR was sampled from a woman aged 55-75 years in good health and CMV-seropositive. The sequencing sample was made of PBMCs. This chain links TRBV15 with TRBJ1-5; D is uncertain. CDR3 nucleotide sequence: TGTGCCACCAGCAGAGAGTCGGATCAGCCCCAGCATTTT. This sequence encodes CATSRESDQPQHF.